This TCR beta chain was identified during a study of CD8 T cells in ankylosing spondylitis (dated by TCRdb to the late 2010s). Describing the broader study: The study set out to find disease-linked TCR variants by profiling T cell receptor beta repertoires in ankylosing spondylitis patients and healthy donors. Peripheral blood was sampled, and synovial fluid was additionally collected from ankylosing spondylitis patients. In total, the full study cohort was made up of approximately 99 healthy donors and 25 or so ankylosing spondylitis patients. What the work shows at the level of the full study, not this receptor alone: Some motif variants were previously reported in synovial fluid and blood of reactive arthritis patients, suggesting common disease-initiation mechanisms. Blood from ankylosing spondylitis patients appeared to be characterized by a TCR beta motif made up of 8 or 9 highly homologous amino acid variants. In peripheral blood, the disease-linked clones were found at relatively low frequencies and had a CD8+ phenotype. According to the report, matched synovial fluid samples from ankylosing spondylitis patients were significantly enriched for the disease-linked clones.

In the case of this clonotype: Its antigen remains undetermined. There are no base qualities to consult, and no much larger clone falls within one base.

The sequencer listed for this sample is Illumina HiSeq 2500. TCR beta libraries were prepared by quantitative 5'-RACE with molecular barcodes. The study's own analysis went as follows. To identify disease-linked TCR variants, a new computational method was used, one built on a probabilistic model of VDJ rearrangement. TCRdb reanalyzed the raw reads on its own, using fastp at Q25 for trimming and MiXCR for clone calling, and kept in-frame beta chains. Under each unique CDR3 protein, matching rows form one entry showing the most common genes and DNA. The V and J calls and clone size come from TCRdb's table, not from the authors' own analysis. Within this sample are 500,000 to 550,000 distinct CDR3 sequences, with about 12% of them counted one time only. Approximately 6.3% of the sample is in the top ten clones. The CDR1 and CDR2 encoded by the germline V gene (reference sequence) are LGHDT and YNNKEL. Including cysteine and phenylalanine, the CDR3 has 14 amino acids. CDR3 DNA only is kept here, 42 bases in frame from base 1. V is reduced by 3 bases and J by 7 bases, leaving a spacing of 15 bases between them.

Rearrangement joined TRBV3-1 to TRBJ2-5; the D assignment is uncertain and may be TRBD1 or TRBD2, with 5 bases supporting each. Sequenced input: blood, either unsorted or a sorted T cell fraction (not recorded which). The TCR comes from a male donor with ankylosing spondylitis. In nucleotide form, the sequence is TGTGCCAGCAGCCAGAGGGACCTGAGCGGGACCCAGTACTTC. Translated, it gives CASSQRDLSGTQYF.